This passage covers 32 T cell receptor beta chains from one sample sequenced in a study of blood T cell repertoires in COVID-19. Using immunoSEQ multiplex PCR, the repertoire was profiled, and TCRdb retains in-frame clones only, with some absent. This sample has about 67,000 clones, with 87% found just once. The sequencing sample was made of peripheral blood. The receptor source for this set is a middle-aged man with active COVID-19.

This chain uses TRBV28 with TRBJ2-3; D is undetermined. Germline V gives CDR1 MDHEN, CDR2 SYDVKM. Trimming removed 4 bases at V and 5 bases at J, with 22 bases between. The CDR3 is made up of 17 amino acids. CDR3 amino acids: CASSSQIYIAGGDTQYF. The DNA for the CDR3 is TGTGCCAGCAGTTCTCAGATCTACATTGCCGGCGGAGATACGCAGTATTTT.

This rearrangement joins TRBV28 to TRBJ2-7, with TRBD2 as a possible D gene (6 bases). With 6 bases removed from V and 3 bases from J, the gap between germline ends came to 18 bases. This CDR3 is 15 amino acids long. Germline V gene lookup returns CDR1 MDHEN and CDR2 SYDVKM. In DNA, the CDR3 is TGTGCCAGCAGGTTGGGTAGCGGAACTATCTACGAGCAGTACTTC. Residues: CASRLGSGTIYEQYF.

The V and J genes are TRBV28 and TRBJ1-4; 7 bases agree with TRBD1. The CDR3 contains 14 residues. Germline V gene data show CDR1 as MDHEN and CDR2 as SYDVKM. With 6 bases clipped from V and 5 bases from J, the junction kept 6 bases outside the gene matches. This CDR3 is CASSSGTENEKLFF. The CDR3 coding sequence is TGTGCCAGCAGCTCCGGGACAGAGAATGAAAAACTGTTTTTT.

This clone was observed a few times. The chain joins TRBV25-1 to TRBJ1-2; 7 nucleotides agree with TRBD1. The CDR3 extends over 13 amino acids. Unmatched junction bases numbered 2, after V lost 5 bases and J lost 2 bases. Germline CDR1 MGHDK, CDR2 SYGVNS. CDR3 bases: TGTGCCAGCAGTACAGGGGCGAACTATGGCTACACCTTC. Its protein product is CASSTGANYGYTF.

The V and J genes are TRBV9 and TRBJ2-7; possible D gene TRBD2, 5 bases. This CDR3 has 15 residues. Trimming cost V 0 bases and J 2 bases, with 12 bases left between them. The germline CDR1 and CDR2 sequences are SGDLS and YYNGEE. CDR3 residues: CASSVDASLAYEQYF. The CDR3 nucleotides are TGTGCCAGCAGCGTAGATGCTAGCCTAGCCTACGAGCAGTACTTC.

V usage is TRBV28 and J usage is TRBJ2-1; 10 bases map to TRBD2. The J segment lost 6 bases and the V segment lost 6 bases, leaving 5 bases of the junction unmatched. Germline V CDR1 and CDR2: MDHEN, SYDVKM. This CDR3 is built from 14 residues. The CDR3 nucleotides read TGTGCCAGCAGAAGGAGCGGGAGGGTCAATGAGCAGTTCTTC. Translating gives CASRRSGRVNEQFF.

The CDR3 loop reads CASSYVGTGDEKLFF. The CDR3 coding sequence is TGTGCCAGCAGTTACGTAGGGACAGGGGACGAAAAACTGTTTTTT. The V and J genes are TRBV6-5 and TRBJ1-4; 10 bases line up with TRBD1. The V segment lost 2 bases and the J segment 8 bases; nucleotides outside the gene matches: 5. This CDR3 contains 15 residues. Germline CDR1 reads MNHEY; CDR2 reads SVGAGI.

Only one count was recorded for this clone. The J gene is TRBJ2-3, the V gene TRBV27, with D possibly being TRBD2 (7 bases). The V gene lost 5 bases and the J gene lost 1 base, with 22 bases spanning the gap. The CDR3 is made up of 18 amino acids. Looked up from germline, CDR1 is MNHEY and CDR2 is SMNVEV (reference sequence). CDR3 region: CASSPLFWRGGGTDTQYF. The CDR3 DNA reads as TGTGCCAGCAGTCCCCTGTTTTGGCGCGGGGGCGGCACAGATACGCAGTATTTT.

This chain joins TRBV5-6 and TRBJ2-2; TRBD1 matches at 8 bases. Germline loops: CDR1 SGHDT, CDR2 YYEEEE. V lost 4 bases and J lost 5; bases outside the gene matches: 10. This CDR3 has 16 amino acids. CDR3 DNA sequence: TGTGCCAGCAGCCCGGACAGGGAGATAAGAACCGGGGAGCTGTTTTTT. It codes for CASSPDREIRTGELFF.

This rearrangement joins TRBV19 to TRBJ1-2; TRBD1 matches 7 bases. CDR1 is LNHDA, CDR2 SQIVND, per germline (reference sequence). This CDR3 is 13 amino acids long. The ends lost 5 bases at V and 7 bases at J; junction bases unmatched: 7. CDR3 region: CASSVQGRGGYTF. Here the CDR3 DNA reads TGTGCCAGTAGTGTACAGGGGAGAGGTGGCTACACCTTC.

The V and J genes are TRBV6-5 and TRBJ2-7, with 10 bases matching TRBD2. Germline V gene lookup returns CDR1 MNHEY and CDR2 SVGAGI. There are 15 residues in the CDR3. The V gene end was trimmed by 0 bases and the J gene end by 3 bases; junction bases not matched to a gene: 2. For the CDR3, the DNA is TGTGCCAGCAGTTACTCAACTAGCGGGAACTACGAGCAGTACTTC. It specifies CASSYSTSGNYEQYF.

The V and J genes are TRBV2 and TRBJ2-1; the D gene is possibly TRBD2 (6 bases). Germline CDR1 is SNHLY and CDR2 is FYNNEI. The CDR3 runs to 13 residues. V lost 7 bases to trimming and J lost 1 base, with 8 bases between them. The CDR3 DNA is TGTGCCAGCAAAGGGACTTCCTACAATGAGCAGTTCTTC. Translating gives CASKGTSYNEQFF.

This sequence joins TRBV15 and TRBJ1-2; TRBD1 is a possible D gene (6 bases). Germline V gives CDR1 LNHNV, CDR2 YYDKDF (reference sequence). The CDR3 loop spans 13 amino acids. The ends were cut back, 1 base at V and 8 bases at J, with 11 bases in the middle. The CDR3 nucleotides read TGTGCCACCAGCAGAGGAACAGGGCACGGCTACACCTTC. Amino acid sequence: CATSRGTGHGYTF. Filled out from reference TRBV15 and TRBJ1-2, the complete variable domain reads DAMVIQNPRYQVTQFGKPVTLSCSQTLNHNVMYWYQQKSSQAPKLLFHYYDKDFNNEADTPDNFQSRRPNTSFCFLDIRSPGLGDTAMYLCATSRGTGHGYTFGSGTRLTVV.

This clone was detected once. The genes are TRBV25-1 and TRBJ2-7; a possible D gene is TRBD2 (6 bases). V was cut by 2 bases and J by 3 bases, with 17 bases left in between. The CDR3 totals 16 residues. Germline assignment: CDR1 MGHDK and CDR2 SYGVNS. CDR3 protein: CASSEGASTRDYEQYF. CDR3 bases: TGTGCCAGCAGTGAAGGAGCCTCCACGCGGGACTACGAGCAGTACTTC.

The chain links TRBV5-1 to TRBJ1-3; TRBD1 agrees at 7 bases. CDR3 length: 14 amino acids. From germline, CDR1 is SGHRS and CDR2 YFSETQ. Unmatched junction bases numbered 0, after V lost 0 bases and J lost 3 bases. The CDR3 DNA reads TGCGCCAGCAGCTTGGCAGGGGGTGGAAACACCATATATTTT. The encoded protein is CASSLAGGGNTIYF.

This chain links TRBV7-2 with TRBJ2-1, with 10 bases lining up with TRBD1. CDR1 is SGHTA and CDR2 is FQGNSA in the germline V gene. The ends lost 1 base at V and 7 bases at J; junction bases unmatched: 1. There are 14 residues in the CDR3. The CDR3 sequence: CASSLGTGGNEQFF. CDR3 bases: TGTGCCAGCAGCTTAGGGACAGGGGGTAATGAGCAGTTCTTC.

The chain uses TRBV18 and TRBJ2-3; 7 nucleotides match TRBD2. This CDR3 is 15 amino acids long. Germline V gene sequence: CDR1 KGHSH, CDR2 LQKENI. The trim removed 3 bases at V and 3 bases at J, leaving 6 bases unmatched. CDR3 sequence reads: CASSPPWGGTDTQYF. DNA for the CDR3: TGTGCCAGCTCACCCCCGTGGGGGGGTACAGATACGCAGTATTTT.

This clone appeared a few times. The chain couples TRBV30 to TRBJ2-1; D perhaps matches TRBD2 (7 bases). The length of the CDR3 is 15 residues. Per the germline V gene, CDR1 is GTSNPN and CDR2 is SVGIG (reference sequence). V lost 2 bases and J lost 8, with 19 bases in between. CDR3 bases: TGTGCCTGGAGTTTCGGGGGGCGTCTTGAGGATGAGCAGTTCTTC. Translating it yields CAWSFGGRLEDEQFF.

The chain carries TRBV11-2 and TRBJ1-2, with 7 bases that match TRBD1. The CDR3 runs 14 residues. Germline V CDR1 and CDR2: SGHAT, FQNNGV. J gave up 8 bases and V 1 base, and 7 bases lay outside the gene matches. The CDR3 sequence is CASSLGQGGLGYTF. The DNA of the CDR3 is TGTGCCAGCAGCTTAGGGCAGGGGGGCCTCGGCTACACCTTC.

J is TRBJ1-1 and V is TRBV18; TRBD1 agrees at 9 bases. Germline V CDR1 and CDR2: KGHSH, LQKENI. The CDR3 is 14 residues long. V shed 2 bases, J shed 4 bases, and the junction held 2 bases outside the gene matches. CDR3 sequence: CASSPSGQGTEAFF. The CDR3 bases are TGTGCCAGCTCACCATCGGGACAGGGCACTGAAGCTTTCTTT.

This clone was seen once. V gene TRBV3-1 (or the pseudogene TRBV3-2) combines with J gene TRBJ2-1, with a weak D call TRBD1 (5 bases). Germline V gene lookup returns CDR1 LGHDT and CDR2 YNNKEL (reference sequence). V was pared by 0 bases and J by 2 bases, with 11 bases between. The CDR3 contains 16 residues. The CDR3 nucleotides are TGTGCCAGCAGCCAAGAGGGGCAAGGGCCCTACAATGAGCAGTTCTTC. Residues: CASSQEGQGPYNEQFF.

The V call is TRBV4-2, the J call TRBJ2-1; 7 bases agree with TRBD1. The CDR3 loop spans 14 amino acids. V shed 1 base and J 5 bases; nucleotides not matched to a gene: 2. Germline CDR1 reads LGHNA; CDR2 reads YNFKEQ. CDR3 sequence: CASSQGDRDNEQFF. CDR3 bases: TGTGCCAGCAGCCAAGGCGACAGGGACAATGAGCAGTTCTTC.

This clone was detected a few times. The gene calls are TRBV18 and TRBJ1-3; possibly TRBD1 for D (5 bases). CDR1 is KGHSH, CDR2 LQKENI, per germline. The V and J ends lost 5 bases and 0 bases respectively, with 11 bases between them. CDR3 size: 15 residues. CDR3 residues: CASSSQGNSGNTIYF. The CDR3 bases are TGTGCCAGCTCATCTCAGGGTAACTCTGGAAACACCATATATTTT.

The gene calls are TRBV5-1 and TRBJ1-2; 9 bases agree with TRBD1. The length of the CDR3 is 14 residues. The junction had 5 bases not matched to a gene; V was cut back by 6 bases and J by 2 bases. CDR1 is SGHRS and CDR2 is YFSETQ in the germline V gene. CDR3 region: CASTSGTGNYGYTF. The CDR3, as DNA: TGCGCCAGCACCTCCGGGACAGGGAACTATGGCTACACCTTC.

This rearrangement joins TRBV24-1 to TRBJ1-2, with 7 bases matching TRBD1. Germline V gene data show CDR1 as KGHDR and CDR2 as SFDVKD. Trimming removed 4 bases from V and 0 bases from J; junction bases left unmatched: 13. The CDR3 has 18 amino acids. CDR3 in amino acids: CATSDGGTEKETNYGYTF. The CDR3 DNA reads TGTGCCACCAGTGACGGAGGGACAGAGAAGGAGACTAACTATGGCTACACCTTC.

With respect to this clone: The identical CDR3 is also encoded by other nucleotide sequences in the sample. V and J are TRBV20-1 and TRBJ1-2; no firm D call. V lost 6 bases to trimming and J lost 3 bases, with 8 bases between them. CDR1 is DFQATT, CDR2 SNEGSKA, per germline (reference sequence). This CDR3 is 11 amino acids long. CDR3 coding DNA: TGCAGTGCCAGGACTGACTATGGCTACACCTTC. Encoded protein: CSARTDYGYTF.

This chain connects TRBV6-6 to TRBJ2-7, with TRBD2 matching over 9 bases. The CDR3 covers 15 residues. Losses at the gene ends were 6 bases for V and 3 bases for J; bases not matched to a gene: 9. CDR1 and CDR2 from the germline V gene are MNHNY and SVGAGI (reference sequence). The CDR3 loop reads CASRDAGTSYYEQYF. In nucleotides, the CDR3 is TGTGCCAGCAGGGACGCCGGGACTAGCTACTACGAGCAGTACTTC.

The chain links TRBV9 to TRBJ2-1, with 14 positions matching TRBD2. Per germline, CDR1 SGDLS and CDR2 YYNGEE. The CDR3 length is 15 residues. The junction had 3 bases not matched to a gene; V was cut back by 4 bases and J by 6 bases. Here the CDR3 reads CASSTGLAGVNEQFF. CDR3 DNA: TGTGCCAGCAGCACGGGACTAGCGGGAGTCAATGAGCAGTTCTTC.

The rearrangement uses TRBV6-5 and TRBJ2-1, with 9 bases fitting TRBD2. Per the germline V gene, CDR1 is MNHEY and CDR2 is SVGAGI. V trimming: 4 bases; J trimming: 4 bases; junction bases outside the gene matches: 5. The CDR3 runs 15 residues. CDR3 DNA sequence: TGTGCCAGCAGTTCCACTAGCGGGTATTACAATGAGCAGTTCTTC. Its translation: CASSSTSGYYNEQFF.

V usage is TRBV5-1 and J usage is TRBJ1-1; unclear D gene. CDR3 length equals 11 residues. Germline V gene lookup returns CDR1 SGHRS and CDR2 YFSETQ. Trimming removed 7 bases from V and 4 bases from J, with 8 bases in between. The CDR3 region is CASSGGTEAFF. CDR3 coding DNA: TGCGCCAGCTCGGGAGGCACTGAAGCTTTCTTT.

The chain links TRBV7-9 to TRBJ2-1, with a weak D call TRBD2 (6 bases). The CDR3 runs to 12 residues. Germline V gene sequence: CDR1 SEHNR, CDR2 FQNEAQ (reference sequence). V dropped 8 bases and J dropped 9 bases, with 14 bases sitting between them. CDR3 loop: CASGLLISEQFF. CDR3 bases: TGTGCCAGCGGACTACTAATTTCTGAGCAGTTCTTC.

V usage is TRBV5-1 and J usage is TRBJ1-1, with 7 nucleotides matching TRBD1. Losses at the gene ends were 1 base for V and 1 base for J; bases not matched to a gene: 10. The CDR3 sequence is 17 residues long. The germline CDR1 and CDR2 sequences are SGHRS and YFSETQ. CDR3 sequence: CASSLRLKGAQNTEAFF. The DNA of the CDR3 is TGCGCCAGCAGCTTGAGGCTGAAGGGGGCTCAGAACACTGAAGCTTTCTTT.